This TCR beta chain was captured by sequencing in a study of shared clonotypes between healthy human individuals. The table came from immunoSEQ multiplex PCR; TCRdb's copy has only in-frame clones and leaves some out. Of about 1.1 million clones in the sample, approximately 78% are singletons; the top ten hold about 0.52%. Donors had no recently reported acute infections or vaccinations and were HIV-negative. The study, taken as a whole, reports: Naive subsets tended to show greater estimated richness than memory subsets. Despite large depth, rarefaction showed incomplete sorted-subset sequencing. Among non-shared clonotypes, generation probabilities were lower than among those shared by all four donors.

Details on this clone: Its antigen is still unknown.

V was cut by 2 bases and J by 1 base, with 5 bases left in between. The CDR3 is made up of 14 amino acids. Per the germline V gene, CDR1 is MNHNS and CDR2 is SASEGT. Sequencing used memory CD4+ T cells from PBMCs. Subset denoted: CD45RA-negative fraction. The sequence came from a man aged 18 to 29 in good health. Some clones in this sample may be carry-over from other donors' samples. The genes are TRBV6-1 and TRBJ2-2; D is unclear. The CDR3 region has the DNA TGTGCCAGCAGTGAATCCGTGAACACCGGGGAGCTGTTTTTT. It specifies CASSESVNTGELFF.